The rows below give T cell receptor beta chains drawn from one sample of a study of CD8 T cells in Susac syndrome. Via MiXCR, TCRdb re-called the immunoSEQ multiplex PCR reads, giving one row per CDR3 protein. Of about 210,000 distinct CDR3 sequences listed, approximately 95% are singletons. Material for sequencing was CD4+ T cells from PBMCs. All receptors come from a human donor with multiple sclerosis. The CDR3 runs from the conserved cysteine through the conserved F or W. Each record gives: J gene, clone size, D gene, V gene, CDR3 DNA, CDR3 protein. A D gene is named only where the DNA matches it firmly. Where a row states a size, it is once, few, many or the class of an expanded clone; other rows omit it.

j_gene: TRBJ2-3; abundance: -; d_gene: -; v_gene: TRBV2; CDR3nt: TGTGCCAGCAGTGAAGCCCTCGGGGGGCTCACAGATACGCAGTATTTT; CDR3aa: CASSEALGGLTDTQYF
j_gene: TRBJ1-6; abundance: -; d_gene: -; v_gene: TRBV14; CDR3nt: TGTGCCAGCAGCCAAGGAACAGGGCATAGTTCACCCCTCCACTTT; CDR3aa: CASSQGTGHSSPLHF
j_gene: TRBJ2-1; abundance: -; d_gene: -; v_gene: TRBV2; CDR3nt: TGTGCCAGCAGTTACTACGCTGAGCAGTTCTTC; CDR3aa: CASSYYAEQFF
j_gene: TRBJ2-3; abundance: once; d_gene: -; v_gene: TRBV5-8; CDR3nt: TGTGCCAGCAGCTTGGCCAGGGACAACACAGATACGCAGTATTTT; CDR3aa: CASSLARDNTDTQYF
j_gene: TRBJ1-1; abundance: -; d_gene: -; v_gene: TRBV30; CDR3nt: TGTGCCTGGAGTGTCTCAGGGGCGAACACTGAAGCTTTCTTT; CDR3aa: CAWSVSGANTEAFF
j_gene: TRBJ2-3; abundance: -; d_gene: TRBD2; v_gene: TRBV7-6; CDR3nt: TGTGCCAGCAGCCATAGGCTAGCGGGGGGAGCAGATACGCAGTATTTT; CDR3aa: CASSHRLAGGADTQYF
j_gene: TRBJ1-2; abundance: -; d_gene: TRBD1; v_gene: TRBV20-1; CDR3nt: TGCAGTGCTAGAGATGTGACAGGACAGGAATATGGCTACACCTTC; CDR3aa: CSARDVTGQEYGYTF
j_gene: TRBJ2-1; abundance: -; d_gene: -; v_gene: TRBV3-1; CDR3nt: TGTGCCAGCAGCCAAGTTGACGGCTGGGGTGAGCAGTTCTTC; CDR3aa: CASSQVDGWGEQFF
j_gene: TRBJ2-7; abundance: -; d_gene: TRBD2; v_gene: TRBV12-3/TRBV12-4; CDR3nt: TGTGCCAGCAGTATATGGACTAGCGGGGGCACCTACGAGCAGTACTTC; CDR3aa: CASSIWTSGGTYEQYF
j_gene: TRBJ2-7; abundance: -; d_gene: -; v_gene: TRBV7-6; CDR3nt: TGTGCCAGCAGCCTCAATCCCAGCTCCTACGAGCAGTACTTC; CDR3aa: CASSLNPSSYEQYF
j_gene: TRBJ2-2; abundance: -; d_gene: -; v_gene: TRBV30; CDR3nt: TGTGCCTGGATCGGCGTCCTCGGGAGCACCGGGGAGCTGTTTTTT; CDR3aa: CAWIGVLGSTGELFF
j_gene: TRBJ1-3; abundance: -; d_gene: -; v_gene: TRBV30; CDR3nt: TGTGCCTGGAGTCTGGCAGGGCCTGGAAACACCATATATTTT; CDR3aa: CAWSLAGPGNTIYF
j_gene: TRBJ1-5; abundance: -; d_gene: -; v_gene: TRBV7-2; CDR3nt: TGTGCCAGCAGCTTAAGAGGAGGTTCTAGCAATCAGCCCCAGCATTTT; CDR3aa: CASSLRGGSSNQPQHF
j_gene: TRBJ2-1; abundance: -; d_gene: -; v_gene: TRBV20-1; CDR3nt: TGCAGTGCTAGAGAACAAACTAGGCTCCAAAATGAGCAGTTCTTC; CDR3aa: CSAREQTRLQNEQFF
j_gene: TRBJ1-4; abundance: -; d_gene: -; v_gene: TRBV4-2; CDR3nt: TGTGCCAGCGGGGGGAAGGATGAAAAACTGTTTTTT; CDR3aa: CASGGKDEKLFF
j_gene: TRBJ2-3; abundance: -; d_gene: -; v_gene: TRBV2; CDR3nt: TGTGCCAGCAGACCGGACAGACGCACAGATACGCAGTATTTT; CDR3aa: CASRPDRRTDTQYF
j_gene: TRBJ2-1; abundance: once; d_gene: -; v_gene: TRBV27; CDR3nt: TGTGCCAGCAGTTTAGGGCAGACCAGCTCTGAGCAGTTCTTC; CDR3aa: CASSLGQTSSEQFF
j_gene: TRBJ1-1; abundance: -; d_gene: -; v_gene: TRBV2; CDR3nt: TGTGCCAGCAGTCCGACAGGAAGTCAAGCTTTCTTT; CDR3aa: CASSPTGSQAFF
j_gene: TRBJ2-2; abundance: once; d_gene: TRBD1; v_gene: TRBV29-1; CDR3nt: TGCAGCGCCCGGACAGGGGCCACCGGGGAGCTGTTTTTT; CDR3aa: CSARTGATGELFF
j_gene: TRBJ2-5; abundance: -; d_gene: TRBD2; v_gene: TRBV5-1; CDR3nt: TGCGCCAGCAGCTTGGAGCCAGCGGGGGGCCAAGAGACCCAGTACTTC; CDR3aa: CASSLEPAGGQETQYF
j_gene: TRBJ1-4; abundance: -; d_gene: -; v_gene: TRBV14; CDR3nt: TGTGCCAGCAGCCAAAGGTTTCGCGGTGAAAAACTGTTTTTT; CDR3aa: CASSQRFRGEKLFF
j_gene: TRBJ2-1; abundance: -; d_gene: TRBD1; v_gene: TRBV30; CDR3nt: TGTGCCTGCCACAGGGGATCCTACAATGAGCAGTTCTTC; CDR3aa: CACHRGSYNEQFF
j_gene: TRBJ1-2; abundance: -; d_gene: -; v_gene: TRBV5-5; CDR3nt: TGTGCCAGCAGCCCGGAACCAGGGCCAGATGGCTACACCTTC; CDR3aa: CASSPEPGPDGYTF
j_gene: TRBJ2-5; abundance: -; d_gene: -; v_gene: TRBV5-4; CDR3nt: TGTGCCAGCAGCTTGATAGTGGGAGAGACCCAGTACTTC; CDR3aa: CASSLIVGETQYF
j_gene: TRBJ1-1; abundance: -; d_gene: -; v_gene: TRBV3-1; CDR3nt: TGTGCCAGCAGCCAACAGAGGTCTGAAGCTTTCTTT; CDR3aa: CASSQQRSEAFF
j_gene: TRBJ2-7; abundance: -; d_gene: -; v_gene: TRBV7-8; CDR3nt: TGTGCCAGCAGCTCTAAGTACGAGCAGTACTTC; CDR3aa: CASSSKYEQYF
j_gene: TRBJ2-2; abundance: -; d_gene: -; v_gene: TRBV30; CDR3nt: TGTGCCTGGAACAGGGCCGGGGAGCTGTTTTTT; CDR3aa: CAWNRAGELFF
j_gene: TRBJ2-1; abundance: -; d_gene: -; v_gene: TRBV7-3; CDR3nt: TGTGCCAGCAGCTTTACTGCGTACAATGAGCAGTTCTTC; CDR3aa: CASSFTAYNEQFF
j_gene: TRBJ1-1; abundance: -; d_gene: -; v_gene: TRBV29-1; CDR3nt: TGCAGCGTTGAAAGGTCCGCGAACACTGAAGCTTTCTTT; CDR3aa: CSVERSANTEAFF
j_gene: TRBJ1-1; abundance: few; d_gene: -; v_gene: TRBV12-3/TRBV12-4; CDR3nt: TGTGCCAGCAGGCTACAGGGGAACACTGAAGCTTTCTTT; CDR3aa: CASRLQGNTEAFF
j_gene: TRBJ1-5; abundance: -; d_gene: -; v_gene: TRBV7-2; CDR3nt: TGTGCCAGCGGACTAAGTGAGGTCGGGCCCCAGCATTTT; CDR3aa: CASGLSEVGPQHF
j_gene: TRBJ2-1; abundance: -; d_gene: TRBD1; v_gene: TRBV7-9; CDR3nt: TGTGCCAGCACAGGACAGGGTTCCAATGAGCAGTTCTTC; CDR3aa: CASTGQGSNEQFF
j_gene: TRBJ1-3; abundance: -; d_gene: -; v_gene: TRBV30; CDR3nt: TGTGCCTGGAGTGTAAGACAGCGAACCTCTGGAAACACCATATATTTT; CDR3aa: CAWSVRQRTSGNTIYF
j_gene: TRBJ2-5; abundance: -; d_gene: -; v_gene: TRBV24-1; CDR3nt: TGTGCCACCAGTGATTTAGGAGAGACCCAGTACTTC; CDR3aa: CATSDLGETQYF
j_gene: TRBJ1-3; abundance: -; d_gene: -; v_gene: TRBV29-1; CDR3nt: TGCAGCGTTACCCAGGGATCTGGAAACACCATATATTTT; CDR3aa: CSVTQGSGNTIYF
j_gene: TRBJ1-6; abundance: -; d_gene: -; v_gene: TRBV5-1; CDR3nt: TGCGCCAGCAGCGGGGGGACCGACAATGAAGCGCCCCTCCACTTT; CDR3aa: CASSGGTDNEAPLHF
j_gene: TRBJ1-6; abundance: -; d_gene: TRBD1; v_gene: TRBV3-1; CDR3nt: TGTGCCAGCAGCCAAGATCAGGGGGTATCACCCCTCCACTTT; CDR3aa: CASSQDQGVSPLHF
j_gene: TRBJ2-3; abundance: -; d_gene: -; v_gene: TRBV20-1; CDR3nt: TGCAGGGGAAGTGCAGGAGATACGCAGTATTTT; CDR3aa: CRGSAGDTQYF
j_gene: TRBJ1-3; abundance: -; d_gene: TRBD1; v_gene: TRBV10-3; CDR3nt: TGTGCCATCAATGACAGGGCTGGAAACACCATATATTTT; CDR3aa: CAINDRAGNTIYF
j_gene: TRBJ2-1; abundance: -; d_gene: -; v_gene: TRBV29-1; CDR3nt: TGCAGCGTTGAAGGGGCGGCACCGGGTCGGTTCTTC; CDR3aa: CSVEGAAPGRFF
j_gene: TRBJ2-5; abundance: -; d_gene: -; v_gene: TRBV20-1; CDR3nt: TGCAGTGCTAGACAGGGCCGAGAGACCCAGTACTTC; CDR3aa: CSARQGRETQYF
j_gene: TRBJ2-5; abundance: once; d_gene: -; v_gene: TRBV9; CDR3nt: TGTGCCAGCAGCGTACAAGCGAACCAAGAGACCCAGTACTTC; CDR3aa: CASSVQANQETQYF
j_gene: TRBJ2-3; abundance: -; d_gene: TRBD2; v_gene: TRBV5-1; CDR3nt: TGCGCCAGCAGCTCCAGCGGGGGGGCCCCAGATACGCAGTATTTT; CDR3aa: CASSSSGGAPDTQYF